One sample yielded the 25 T cell receptor beta chains listed below, sequenced in a study of blood T cell repertoires in COVID-19. Repertoires were generated with immunoSEQ multiplex PCR, while TCRdb's copy carries only in-frame clones and drops some. The table lists about 300,000 clones, 85% to 90% of them singletons, with approximately 1.8% in the top ten. Input material: peripheral blood. The receptor set was obtained from a woman aged 25 to 39 with COVID-19, enrolled during active disease.

The J gene is TRBJ2-2, the V gene TRBV5-4; no clear D gene. CDR3 length: 14 amino acids. Germline-derived CDR1 and CDR2 are SGHNT and YYREEE (reference sequence). Trimming removed 0 bases at V and 1 base at J, with 4 bases between. DNA for the CDR3: TGTGCCAGCAGCTTGGTCGGGAACACCGGGGAGCTGTTTTTT. Amino acid sequence: CASSLVGNTGELFF.

The V call is TRBV27, the J call TRBJ1-2; 7 bases map to TRBD1. The V gene's germline CDR1 is MNHEY and CDR2 SMNVEV (reference sequence). V lost 5 bases and J lost 8; bases outside the gene matches: 11. This CDR3 region has 14 residues. For the CDR3, the DNA is TGTGCCAGCAGTCGACAGGGATCAAGCCTGGGCTACACCTTC. Translating it yields CASSRQGSSLGYTF.

V and J are TRBV7-2 and TRBJ2-1, with TRBD2 matching over 8 bases. Trimming removed 6 bases from V and 4 bases from J; junction bases left unmatched: 8. Germline values: CDR1 SGHTA, CDR2 FQGNSA. The CDR3 extends over 15 amino acids. For the CDR3, the DNA is TGTGCCAGCAGTCCGAGCGGGGGTACATACAATGAGCAGTTCTTC. Protein sequence: CASSPSGGTYNEQFF. Complete variable domain (other parts from reference TRBV7-2 and TRBJ2-1): GAGVSQSPSNKVTEKGKDVELRCDPISGHTALYWYRQSLGQGLEFLIYFQGNSAPDKSGLPSDRFSAERTGGSVSTLTIQRTQQEDSAVYLCASSPSGGTYNEQFFGPGTRLTVL.

The V gene is TRBV7-8, the J gene TRBJ2-1; D may be TRBD2 (6 bases). CDR3 length: 15 amino acids. V was shortened by 5 bases and J by 7 bases, with 18 bases between the two germline ends. CDR1 is SGHVS, CDR2 FQNEAQ, per germline. This CDR3 reads CASSPGGALENEQFF. The CDR3 DNA sequence: TGTGCCAGCAGCCCCGGCGGGGCCCTGGAGAATGAGCAGTTCTTC.

The rearrangement joins TRBV2 to TRBJ2-2, with D possibly matching TRBD1 (6 bases). This CDR3 region has 14 residues. V lost 8 bases to trimming and J lost 6 bases, with 16 bases between them. Germline assignment: CDR1 SNHLY and CDR2 FYNNEI. The CDR3 DNA reads TGTGCCAGCGGCCTTAAAAACAGGGCCGGGGAGCTGTTTTTT. It is translated as CASGLKNRAGELFF. The full variable domain, completed using reference TRBV2 and TRBJ2-2, is EPEVTQTPSHQVTQMGQEVILRCVPISNHLYFYWYRQILGQKVEFLVSFYNNEISEKSEIFDDQFSVERPDGSNFTLKIRSTKLEDSAMYFCASGLKNRAGELFFGEGSRLTVL.

This clone was found once. The CDR3, as DNA: TGTGCCAGCAGCCCTCGCAGACTCGAGGTTGAGACCCAGTACTTC. Encoded protein: CASSPRRLEVETQYF. This rearrangement joins TRBV7-8 to TRBJ2-5; D gene unclear. V shed 5 bases and J shed 5 bases, with 18 bases lying between them. The germline V gene encodes CDR1 SGHVS and CDR2 FQNEAQ. This CDR3 is built from 15 residues.

The V gene is TRBV10-1, the J gene TRBJ1-6; perhaps TRBD1 as D (5 bases). The CDR3 contains 14 residues. Germline-derived CDR1 and CDR2 are WNHNN and SYGVQD (reference sequence). V lost 4 bases to trimming and J lost 6 bases, with 10 bases between them. As DNA, the CDR3 is TGCGCCAGCAGTGCGACAGTAGCTAATTCACCCCTCCACTTT. It encodes CASSATVANSPLHF.

This chain links TRBV9 with TRBJ1-1, with no clear D. The CDR3 covers 13 residues. V gave up 5 bases and J gave up 1 base, with 9 bases separating them. The germline CDR1 and CDR2 sequences are SGDLS and YYNGEE. The CDR3 sequence is CASSKQQNTEAFF. Written as DNA, the CDR3 is TGTGCCAGCAGTAAACAGCAGAACACTGAAGCTTTCTTT.

The CDR3 loop reads CASSKDDRGLRQPQHF. The CDR3 nucleotides are TGTGCCAGCAGCAAAGATGACAGGGGGCTCAGACAGCCCCAGCATTTT. The chain employs TRBV21-1 and TRBJ1-5; the table gives TRBD1 as D, unverified against the DNA. TRBV21-1 is listed as a pseudogene. The CDR3 length is 16 residues.

This chain joins TRBV28 and TRBJ2-7; 11 bases fit TRBD2. This CDR3 has 15 amino acids. V was clipped by 5 bases and J by 9 bases; unmatched bases: 12. Per germline, CDR1 MDHEN and CDR2 SYDVKM. The CDR3 sequence is CASSPVSGGAVGQYV. The CDR3 nucleotides are TGTGCCAGCAGTCCGGTTAGCGGGGGGGCGGTGGGGCAGTACGTC.

The chain joins TRBV18 to TRBJ2-3; 13 nucleotides match TRBD2. Germline V gives CDR1 KGHSH, CDR2 LQKENI. CDR3 length: 17 amino acids. V lost 3 bases, J lost 2 bases, and 5 bases stayed unmatched. The CDR3 sequence is CASSPGLAGVITDTQYF. The CDR3 nucleotides read TGTGCCAGCTCACCCGGACTAGCGGGGGTTATCACAGATACGCAGTATTTT.

The chain recombines TRBV18 with TRBJ1-1, with 10 bases that match TRBD1. V was clipped by 3 bases and J by 6 bases; unmatched bases: 7. The CDR3 is made up of 15 amino acids. Germline loops: CDR1 KGHSH, CDR2 LQKENI. The DNA for the CDR3 is TGTGCCAGCTCACCGACAGGGGGCAGGGACGCTGAAGCTTTCTTT. Protein product: CASSPTGGRDAEAFF.

This clone was observed a few times. V gene TRBV19 combines with J gene TRBJ1-2; D is perhaps TRBD1 (5 bases). CDR3 length: 14 residues. CDR1 LNHDA and CDR2 SQIVND come from the germline V gene (reference sequence). V lost 5 bases to trimming and J lost 4 bases, with 14 bases between them. In DNA, the CDR3 is TGTGCCAGTAGTTTTCAGGGCTTATCCTATGGCTACACCTTC. Encoded protein: CASSFQGLSYGYTF.

The chain recombines TRBV7-9 with TRBJ1-2; 7 bases are shared with TRBD1. Germline V gene sequence: CDR1 SEHNR, CDR2 FQNEAQ (reference sequence). The CDR3 extends over 15 amino acids. With 2 bases clipped from V and 2 bases from J, the junction kept 5 bases outside the gene matches. CDR3 nucleotide sequence: TGTGCCAGCAGCTTAAGTGAGGGACAGAACTATGGCTACACCTTC. Its protein is CASSLSEGQNYGYTF.

The V call is TRBV18, the J call TRBJ1-1; the D gene is possibly TRBD1 (6 bases). Germline CDR1 is KGHSH and CDR2 is LQKENI. Trimming cost V 2 bases and J 0 bases, with 10 bases left between them. This CDR3 contains 15 residues. CDR3: CASSPNQGLNTEAFF. The DNA for the CDR3 is TGTGCCAGCTCACCAAACCAGGGGCTGAACACTGAAGCTTTCTTT.

The V call is TRBV5-4, the J call TRBJ2-5; D may be TRBD2 (6 bases). V lost 1 base and J lost 2, with 12 bases in between. This CDR3 comprises 15 residues. The germline V gene encodes CDR1 SGHNT and CDR2 YYREEE (reference sequence). The CDR3 is CASSLSPSEQETQYF. The CDR3 DNA reads as TGTGCCAGCAGCTTGAGTCCTAGCGAGCAAGAGACCCAGTACTTC. The full variable domain, its missing parts supplied by reference TRBV5-4 and TRBJ2-5, is ETGVTQSPTHLIKTRGQQVTLRCSSQSGHNTVSWYQQALGQGPQFIFQYYREEENGRGNFPPRFSGLQFPNYSSELNVNALELDDSALYLCASSLSPSEQETQYFGPGTRLLVL.

The chain links TRBV6-2 or TRBV6-3 to TRBJ2-3, with 8 positions matching TRBD2. This CDR3 has 15 amino acids. V lost 5 bases to trimming and J lost 2 bases; unmatched junction nucleotides: 6. The germline V gene has CDR1 MNHEY and CDR2 SVGEGT. The DNA for the CDR3 is TGTGCCAGCAGTACATTAGCGGGGATCACAGATACGCAGTATTTT. This encodes CASSTLAGITDTQYF.

The chain is built from TRBV5-1 and TRBJ2-2; 7 bases line up with TRBD1. V lost 3 bases and J lost 3; bases outside the gene matches: 2. Germline loops: CDR1 SGHRS, CDR2 YFSETQ. This CDR3 region has 14 residues. The CDR3, as DNA: TGCGCCAGCAGCTACAGGGGATACACCGGGGAGCTGTTTTTT. Protein product: CASSYRGYTGELFF.

The chain carries TRBV6-1 and TRBJ1-5, with D unclear. The ends were cut back, 1 base at V and 5 bases at J, with 15 bases in the middle. CDR3 length equals 16 residues. CDR1 and CDR2 from the germline V gene are MNHNS and SASEGT. DNA of the CDR3: TGTGCCAGCAGTGAAGGGAAAGGGAGAAGCCATCAGCCCCAGCATTTT. Translation: CASSEGKGRSHQPQHF.

The CDR3, as DNA: TGTGCCAGCAGCTCCCAACAGGCCGGGAACACTGAAGCTTTCTTT. Encoded protein: CASSSQQAGNTEAFF. The chain is built from TRBV9 and TRBJ1-1, with D maybe TRBD1 (5 bases). The CDR3 is 15 amino acids. Germline-derived CDR1 and CDR2 are SGDLS and YYNGEE. Trimming removed 4 bases at V and 1 base at J, with 14 bases between.

V is TRBV19 and J is TRBJ2-2; no reliable D call. The CDR3 totals 12 residues. Germline CDR1 is LNHDA and CDR2 is SQIVND (reference sequence). V dropped 5 bases and J dropped 5 bases, with 6 bases sitting between them. CDR3 DNA sequence: TGTGCCAGTAGTGTGAGTACCGGGGAGCTGTTTTTT. Protein product: CASSVSTGELFF.

The rearrangement joins TRBV27 to TRBJ2-6, with 7 bases matching TRBD1. The CDR3 runs to 16 residues. V was clipped by 3 bases and J by 0 bases; unmatched bases: 2. CDR1 is MNHEY and CDR2 is SMNVEV in the germline V gene (reference sequence). CDR3 amino acids: CASSFTGDSGANVLTF. The CDR3 DNA is TGTGCCAGCAGTTTCACAGGGGACTCTGGGGCCAACGTCCTGACTTTC.

Here the CDR3 reads CASSAPGEVQIEQYV. The CDR3 nucleotides are TGTGCCAGCAGCGCCCCGGGGGAGGTGCAAATCGAGCAGTACGTC. The chain uses TRBV5-5 and TRBJ2-7; the D gene is possibly TRBD2 (6 bases). In germline, CDR1 is SGHKS, CDR2 YYEKEE (reference sequence). V was shortened by 4 bases and J by 6 bases, with 20 bases between the two germline ends. CDR3 length: 15 amino acids.

V usage is TRBV5-8 and J usage is TRBJ1-6, with D perhaps TRBD1 (6 bases). This CDR3 is 15 amino acids long. With 0 bases removed from V and 8 bases from J, the gap between germline ends came to 12 bases. Germline CDR1 and CDR2: SGHTS and YDEGEE. CDR3 loop: CASSLVPDRYSPLHF. The CDR3 bases are TGTGCCAGCAGCTTGGTACCGGACAGATATTCACCCCTCCACTTT.

The CDR3 spells CASSVLSGDEQFF. The CDR3 nucleotides read TGTGCCAGTAGTGTGCTTAGCGGCGATGAGCAGTTCTTC. The rearrangement uses TRBV19 and TRBJ2-1; perhaps TRBD2 as D (6 bases). Trimming stripped 5 bases from V and 8 bases from J, with 13 bases between. The CDR3 runs 13 residues. CDR1 is LNHDA and CDR2 is SQIVND in the germline V gene (reference sequence).